This T cell receptor beta chain was identified during a study of shared clonotypes between healthy human individuals. About the research overall: There were three CD4 naive, three CD4 memory, two CD8 naive and one CD8 memory plates per donor.

The run depth of the assay was deep. Method: immunoSEQ multiplex PCR; TCRdb's copy keeps in-frame clones and lacks some. The data contain millions of clones, about 93% of them seen just once; the ten biggest clones take up around 1.7%. Selected positively for CCR7 and CD45RO-negative, naive CD8 cells excluded terminally differentiated effector memory CD45RA+ cells. The study enrolled healthy HIV-negative adults without recent acute infections or vaccinations as donors. This sequence originates from a man aged 18-30 years in good health. Some clones in this sample may be carry-over from other donors' samples. Sequenced sample: naive CD8+ T cells from PBMCs.

Here the CDR3 DNA reads TGTGCCAGCAGCCCCCCGATCGGGACTGCCCCGACTGGGGCCAACGTCCTGACTTTC. Translating gives CASSPPIGTAPTGANVLTF. The V gene is TRBV11-1, the J gene TRBJ2-6; a weak D match, TRBD2 (6 bases). There are 19 residues in the CDR3. V was pared by 5 bases and J by 2 bases, with 22 bases between. The V gene's germline CDR1 is SGHAT and CDR2 FQDESV (reference sequence). The whole variable domain, filled in from reference TRBV11-1 and TRBJ2-6, reads EAEVAQSPRYKITEKSQAVAFWCDPISGHATLYWYRQILGQGPELLVQFQDESVVDDSQLPKDRFSAERLKGVDSTLKIQPAELGDSAMYLCASSPPIGTAPTGANVLTFGAGSRLTVL.